The 20 T cell receptor beta chains in this list originate from one sample, sequenced in a study of T cell repertoires in cytomegalovirus infection. TCRdb independently ran MiXCR on the reads; one entry per CDR3 protein. The data show some 310,000 distinct CDR3 sequences, with roughly 25% seen just once and roughly 13% held by the top ten. No antigen has been identified for these receptors. Specimen: cultured PBMCs, collected from culture after CMV antigen stimulation. The receptors were gathered from a human donor in good health (CMV status not recorded). Some clones in this sample may be carry-over from other donors' samples.

This clonotype was observed a few times. The rearrangement links TRBV7-9 to TRBJ2-1, with TRBD2 identical over 14 bases. Germline-derived CDR1 and CDR2 are SEHNR and FQNEAQ (reference sequence). The CDR3 is made up of 14 amino acids. Unmatched junction bases numbered 3, after V lost 6 bases and J lost 8 bases. DNA of the CDR3: TGTGCCAGCAGGGGACTAGCGGGAGAACATGAGCAGTTCTTC. Protein sequence: CASRGLAGEHEQFF.

The genes are TRBV27 and TRBJ1-2; D is perhaps TRBD1 (6 bases). Germline V gene lookup returns CDR1 MNHEY and CDR2 SMNVEV (reference sequence). This CDR3 contains 13 residues. V was pared by 2 bases and J by 6 bases, with 10 bases between. The CDR3 protein is CASSLRGGNGYTF. In DNA, the CDR3 is TGTGCCAGCAGTTTAAGGGGGGGCAATGGCTACACCTTC.

The sample holds a few counts of this clonotype. The V and J genes are TRBV28 and TRBJ2-1, with 9 bases aligning to TRBD1. This CDR3 contains 14 residues. CDR1 and CDR2 (germline): MDHEN, SYDVKM. The J segment lost 5 bases and the V segment lost 5 bases, leaving 4 bases of the junction unmatched. The CDR3 region is CASSETGGHNEQFF. CDR3 nucleotides: TGTGCCAGCAGTGAGACAGGGGGGCACAATGAGCAGTTCTTC.

DNA of the CDR3: TGTGCCAGCAGCTTGGGGTCCCGGGAGTCACTTTATGAAAAACTGTTTTTT. It yields the protein CASSLGSRESLYEKLFF. The V and J genes are TRBV7-9 and TRBJ1-4; no clear D. The CDR3 extends over 17 amino acids. Germline lookup yields CDR1 SEHNR and CDR2 FQNEAQ (reference sequence). V was trimmed by 3 bases and J by 6 bases, leaving 20 bases between them.

This sequence joins TRBV7-9 and TRBJ2-3; weak D call: TRBD2 (6 bases). Germline lookup yields CDR1 SEHNR and CDR2 FQNEAQ (reference sequence). Trimming left V 6 bases short and J 2 bases short, with 18 bases between. The CDR3 consists of 16 residues. The CDR3 reads CASRTSLAYTTDTQYF. The CDR3 DNA sequence: TGTGCCAGCAGGACTAGTCTAGCGTATACCACAGATACGCAGTATTTT.

CDR3 region: CASSLFGALRPQHF. CDR3 sequence (DNA): TGTGCCAGCAGTTTATTTGGGGCTTTAAGGCCCCAGCATTTT. This chain links TRBV27 with TRBJ1-5; D is possibly TRBD1 (5 bases). Germline values: CDR1 MNHEY, CDR2 SMNVEV (reference sequence). This CDR3 region has 14 residues. V was pared by 1 base and J by 9 bases, with 13 bases between.

This clonotype came up a few times. The V gene is TRBV19, the J gene TRBJ2-1; perhaps TRBD1 as D (6 bases). The CDR3 is made up of 16 amino acids. The V end was cut by 4 bases, the J end by 3 bases, with 16 bases between. CDR1 and CDR2 (germline): LNHDA, SQIVND (reference sequence). CDR3 protein: CASSTVDRTHYNEQFF. CDR3 coding DNA: TGTGCCAGTAGTACCGTAGACAGGACCCACTACAATGAGCAGTTCTTC.

CDR3 sequence reads: CASSYQAAFNEQFF. CDR3 DNA: TGTGCCAGCAGCTACCAGGCAGCCTTCAATGAGCAGTTCTTC. The chain uses TRBV7-2 and TRBJ2-1; no firm D call. Germline loops: CDR1 SGHTA, CDR2 FQGNSA. V was pared by 4 bases and J by 6 bases, with 13 bases between. The CDR3 is 14 amino acids. Full variable domain (rest looked up from reference TRBV7-2 and TRBJ2-1): GAGVSQSPSNKVTEKGKDVELRCDPISGHTALYWYRQSLGQGLEFLIYFQGNSAPDKSGLPSDRFSAERTGGSVSTLTIQRTQQEDSAVYLCASSYQAAFNEQFFGPGTRLTVL.

Only a few counts were recorded for this clonotype. The chain carries TRBV18 and TRBJ2-5; D is unresolved. This CDR3 is 11 amino acids long. V lost 5 bases, J lost 3 bases, and 4 bases lay in between. The germline CDR1 and CDR2 sequences are KGHSH and LQKENI. In DNA, the CDR3 is TGTGCCAGCTCAGACAAAGAGACCCAGTACTTC. Translated: CASSDKETQYF.

This clonotype appeared a few times. The gene calls are TRBV6-1 and TRBJ2-3; D call uncertain. The CDR3 is 13 amino acids. V was clipped by 1 base and J by 5 bases, with 7 bases between them. Germline loops: CDR1 MNHNS, CDR2 SASEGT. As DNA, the CDR3 is TGTGCCAGCAGTGAAGGGTTAGGAGATACGCAGTATTTT. Protein product: CASSEGLGDTQYF.

This clonotype turned up a few times. The V gene is TRBV7-2, the J gene TRBJ2-7, with TRBD2 matching over 8 bases. The CDR3 has 16 amino acids. CDR1 is SGHTA and CDR2 is FQGNSA in the germline V gene. With 2 bases clipped from V and 0 bases from J, the junction kept 6 bases outside the gene matches. The CDR3 sequence: CASSLYLAGSSYEQYF. For the CDR3, the DNA is TGTGCCAGCAGCTTATATTTAGCGGGGAGCTCCTACGAGCAGTACTTC.

The gene calls are TRBV4-3 and TRBJ2-1, with 13 nucleotides matching TRBD2. Germline CDR1 reads LGHNA; CDR2 reads YSLEER. V gave up 0 bases and J gave up 14 bases; unmatched junction bases: 10. CDR3 length equals 16 residues. The CDR3 DNA reads as TGCGCCAGCAGCCAAGATCGAAGGACTAGCGGGGGTATGGAGTTCTTC. This codes for CASSQDRRTSGGMEFF.

This clonotype was picked up one time. The CDR3 sequence: CASGAGEGSEQFF. In DNA, the CDR3 is TGTGCCAGCGGGGCAGGGGAGGGAAGTGAGCAGTTCTTC. The chain links TRBV2 to TRBJ2-1; possibly TRBD2 for D (7 bases). Trimming removed 8 bases at V and 9 bases at J, with 17 bases between. From germline, CDR1 is SNHLY and CDR2 FYNNEI. The CDR3 has 13 amino acids.

J is TRBJ2-3 and V is TRBV29-1; D gene ambiguous. V gave up 3 bases and J gave up 8 bases, with 12 bases separating them. This CDR3 has 12 amino acids. CDR1 and CDR2 (germline): SQVTM, ANQGSEA. CDR3 nucleotide sequence: TGCAGCGTTGAGATGGCTCGTGGTACGCAGTATTTT. It specifies CSVEMARGTQYF.

In this sample, this clonotype turned up many times. The chain uses TRBV7-8 and TRBJ2-1; D not certain. Germline V gives CDR1 SGHVS, CDR2 FQNEAQ. V was shortened by 5 bases and J by 9 bases, with 11 bases between the two germline ends. The length of the CDR3 is 12 residues. The CDR3 DNA follows: TGTGCCAGCAGCCCCGTGAGTCCTGAGCAGTTCTTC. Translating gives CASSPVSPEQFF.

In its sample, this clonotype was seen a few times. The chain is built from TRBV11-3 and TRBJ2-2; D gene uncertain. Germline V CDR1 and CDR2: SGHNT, YENEEA. Trimming took 5 bases from V and 0 from J, leaving 10 bases between them. The CDR3 spans 15 residues. CDR3 in DNA: TGTGCCAGCAGCCTATACCGTTCGAACACCGGGGAGCTGTTTTTT. Translating gives CASSLYRSNTGELFF. Together with reference TRBV11-3 and TRBJ2-2, the CDR3 gives the full variable domain: EAGVVQSPRYKIIEKKQPVAFWCNPISGHNTLYWYLQNLGQGPELLIRYENEEAVDDSQLPKDRFSAERLKGVDSTLKIQPAELGDSAVYLCASSLYRSNTGELFFGEGSRLTVL.

This clonotype was found many times. This chain joins TRBV6-9 and TRBJ1-6, with TRBD1 identical over 9 bases. This CDR3 region has 19 residues. V was clipped by 5 bases and J by 8 bases; unmatched bases: 19. Looked up from germline, CDR1 is MNHGY and CDR2 is SVAAGI. CDR3 sequence (DNA): TGTGCCAGCAGTCCAAGACCCCGGGACAGGGTTTATGGGGATTCACCCCTCCACTTT. This gives the protein CASSPRPRDRVYGDSPLHF.

The V call is TRBV4-1, the J call TRBJ1-1; TRBD1 matches at 10 bases. After removal of 3 bases from V and 6 bases from J, the junction contained 4 bases not matched to a gene. The germline gives CDR1 MGHRA, CDR2 YSYEKL. CDR3 length equals 14 residues. The DNA for the CDR3 is TGCGCCAGCAGCCACGCGGACAGGGGGTCTGAAGCTTTCTTT. Its protein product is CASSHADRGSEAFF.

This clonotype was counted ten times or more. The chain is built from TRBV11-2 and TRBJ2-5, with TRBD1 as a possible D gene (8 bases). Between the trimmed V and J ends, which lost 3 bases and 1 base, there was a span of 15 bases. This CDR3 has 16 amino acids. The germline CDR1 and CDR2 sequences are SGHAT and FQNNGV. The CDR3 sequence is CASSFGAGQAQETQYF. In nucleotides, the CDR3 is TGTGCCAGCAGCTTTGGAGCGGGACAGGCCCAAGAGACCCAGTACTTC.

The chain joins TRBV6-2 or TRBV6-3 to TRBJ1-6, with a possible D match to TRBD1 (6 bases). Trimming cost V 3 bases and J 7 bases, with 13 bases left between them. The germline gives CDR1 MNHEY, CDR2 SVGEGT. The CDR3 loop spans 15 amino acids. The CDR3 coding sequence is TGTGCCAGCAGTTATACAGCGGGGGCAAATTCACCCCTCCACTTT. Translating gives CASSYTAGANSPLHF.